These 7 T cell receptor beta chains were sequenced from one sample in a study of technical replicates of blood from a handful of donors. The table came from immunoSEQ multiplex PCR; TCRdb's copy has only in-frame clones and leaves some out. This sample has fewer than 75,000 clones, with 88% found just once. Sequenced input: PBMCs. Source of these receptors: a human donor in good health. Some clones in this sample may be carry-over from other donors' samples.

V and J are TRBV7-6 and TRBJ2-5; 7 bases are shared with TRBD2. The V gene's germline CDR1 is SGHVS and CDR2 FNYEAQ. This CDR3 is 14 amino acids long. J lost 7 bases, V lost 4 bases, and 9 bases had no gene match. The CDR3 region has the DNA TGTGCCAGCAGCTCGCCGGGGGGTAGACGGACCCAGTACTTC. Translated: CASSSPGGRRTQYF.

The CDR3 nucleotides are TGCAGCGGATCTACTAGCGGCAATGAGCAGTTCTTC. As protein: CSGSTSGNEQFF. V and J are TRBV29-1 and TRBJ2-1; 8 bases map to TRBD2. There are 12 residues in the CDR3. After removal of 7 bases from V and 6 bases from J, the junction contained 5 bases not matched to a gene. The V gene's germline CDR1 is SQVTM and CDR2 ANQGSEA.

This chain uses TRBV6-1 with TRBJ2-6; no clear D. The germline V gene encodes CDR1 MNHNS and CDR2 SASEGT. V dropped 10 bases and J dropped 0 bases, with 13 bases sitting between them. The CDR3 length is 15 residues. The CDR3 DNA is TGTGCCATCAGAGCAGGCAACTCTGGGGCCAACGTCCTGACTTTC. Protein sequence: CAIRAGNSGANVLTF.

A few counts support this clone. The chain couples TRBV7-2 to TRBJ2-7, with TRBD2 matching over 7 bases. Germline V gene lookup returns CDR1 SGHTA and CDR2 FQGNSA. The trim removed 3 bases at V and 7 bases at J, leaving 3 bases unmatched. The CDR3 extends over 12 amino acids. CDR3 region: CASSLSLAEQYF. The DNA of the CDR3 is TGTGCCAGCAGCTTGTCACTAGCGGAGCAGTACTTC.

The chain recombines TRBV5-4 with TRBJ2-5; 8 bases align to TRBD1. V dropped 1 base and J dropped 4; count of bases not matched to a gene: 12. This CDR3 comprises 17 residues. Per germline, CDR1 SGHNT and CDR2 YYREEE (reference sequence). In DNA, the CDR3 is TGTGCCAGCAGCTTGTACCGAACAACAGGGGGACGAGAGACCCAGTACTTC. Its translation is CASSLYRTTGGRETQYF.

J is TRBJ2-7 and V is TRBV4-3, with a possible D match to TRBD2 (6 bases). CDR1 LGHNA and CDR2 YSLEER come from the germline V gene. The CDR3 runs 18 residues. V lost 1 base and J lost 4, with 23 bases in between. The CDR3 spells CASSQGVRTGSQDYEQYF. CDR3 DNA: TGCGCCAGCAGCCAAGGGGTGAGGACCGGGAGCCAAGATTACGAGCAGTACTTC.

V and J are TRBV6-1 and TRBJ1-5, with D maybe TRBD1 (5 bases). Germline CDR1 reads MNHNS; CDR2 reads SASEGT. Deletions cut 2 bases from V and 4 bases from J, with 15 bases between. There are 16 residues in the CDR3. For the CDR3, the DNA is TGTGCCAGCAGTGAACGGTGGCAGGGCCTAAATCAGCCCCAGCATTTT. Translating gives CASSERWQGLNQPQHF.